These 15 T cell receptor beta chains were sequenced from one sample in a study of T-cell memory formation after mild COVID-19. TCRdb recomputed calls from the 5' RACE reads with MiXCR, one row per CDR3 protein. The data contain more than 450,000 distinct CDR3 sequences, more than 15% of them singletons. The sequenced material came from PBMCs or a T cell subset sorted from them (not recorded which). The origin of the receptors is an adult woman who had mild COVID-19 (a few samples of this study predate the infection). Cell type and time point are not known.

A few counts support this clonotype. The chain uses TRBV20-1 and TRBJ1-4, with TRBD1 matching 9 bases. V shed 4 bases, J shed 7 bases, and the junction held 4 bases outside the gene matches. In germline, CDR1 is DFQATT, CDR2 SNEGSKA (reference sequence). There are 13 residues in the CDR3. As DNA, the CDR3 is TGCAGTGCTAAGACAGGGGGTAGTGAAAAACTGTTTTTT. Translating gives CSAKTGGSEKLFF.

Ten or more counts support this clonotype. This chain links TRBV29-1 with TRBJ2-3; a weak D match, TRBD2 (5 bases). The CDR3 has 16 amino acids. CDR1 and CDR2 (germline): SQVTM, ANQGSEA. Trimming took off 1 base at V and 2 bases at J, with 16 bases between the two ends. CDR3 DNA sequence: TGCAGCGTTGAAGGCAATCCGGGGAGCGACACAGATACGCAGTATTTT. Its translation: CSVEGNPGSDTDTQYF.

The chain has TRBV21-1 and TRBJ2-4. TRBV21-1 is a documented pseudogene. The CDR3 sequence is 14 residues long. The CDR3 DNA sequence: TGTGCCAGCAGGGCACGACTAGCCAAAAACATTCAGTACTTC. As protein: CASRARLAKNIQYF.

This clonotype was recorded at least ten times. This sequence joins TRBV20-1 and TRBJ2-3, with D perhaps TRBD2 (5 bases). CDR1 DFQATT and CDR2 SNEGSKA come from the germline V gene (reference sequence). Trimming took off 5 bases at V and 10 bases at J, with 10 bases between the two ends. The CDR3 totals 10 residues. The CDR3 sequence: CSAEGVAQYF. CDR3 bases: TGCAGTGCTGAGGGCGTGGCGCAGTATTTT.

This clonotype was observed a few times. The CDR3 DNA follows: TGTGCCAGCAGTAACGGGGTCGGGCCCCTCCACTTT. It codes for CASSNGVGPLHF. This rearrangement joins TRBV6-2 or TRBV6-3 to TRBJ1-6; D is unresolved. Trimming left V 5 bases short and J 13 bases short, with 12 bases between. Germline V gene data show CDR1 as MNHEY and CDR2 as SVGEGT. The CDR3 consists of 12 residues.

Concerning this clonotype itself: One junction end does not reproduce the germline sequence, and a read error may be involved. V is TRBV7-2 and J is TRBJ1-2, with a weak D call TRBD1 (5 bases). CDR1 and CDR2 (germline): SGHTA, FQGNSA. This CDR3 has 13 residues. CDR3: CASSLARQALQAF. The CDR3 DNA follows: TGTGCCAGCAGCTTAGCAAGGCAGGCACTACAGGCCTTC. Full variable domain (remainder filled in from reference TRBV7-2 and TRBJ1-2): GAGVSQSPSNKVTEKGKDVELRCDPISGHTALYWYRQSLGQGLEFLIYFQGNSAPDKSGLPSDRFSAERTGGSVSTLTIQRTQQEDSAVYLCASSLARQALQAFGSGTRLTVV.

The chain uses TRBV6-6 and TRBJ2-4, with 9 bases that match TRBD2. Trimming removed 2 bases from V and 4 bases from J; junction bases left unmatched: 15. Per the germline V gene, CDR1 is MNHNY and CDR2 is SVGAGI (reference sequence). This CDR3 is built from 19 residues. CDR3 sequence reads: CASSYPLAGSGGRKNIQYF. As DNA, the CDR3 is TGTGCCAGCAGTTACCCCCTAGCGGGATCCGGGGGTCGGAAAAACATTCAGTACTTC.

The rearrangement uses TRBV30 and TRBJ2-7; 9 bases are shared with TRBD1. Germline V CDR1 and CDR2: GTSNPN, SVGIG (reference sequence). The CDR3 consists of 16 residues. Losses at the gene ends were 4 bases for V and 0 bases for J; bases not matched to a gene: 10. CDR3 amino acids: CAWTPDRGGSSYEQYF. DNA for the CDR3: TGTGCCTGGACCCCCGACAGGGGGGGAAGCTCCTACGAGCAGTACTTC. The variable domain in full, with the rest retrieved from reference TRBV30 and TRBJ2-7, is SQTIHQWPATLVQPVGSPLSLECTVEGTSNPNLYWYRQAAGRGLQLLFYSVGIGQISSEVPQNLSASRPQDRQFILSSKKLLLSDSGFYLCAWTPDRGGSSYEQYFGPGTRLTVT.

This clonotype turned up a few times. The chain has TRBV15 and TRBJ2-5; TRBD2 aligns across 10 bases. Germline V gene lookup returns CDR1 LNHNV and CDR2 YYDKDF (reference sequence). Trimming removed 1 base from V and 1 base from J; junction bases left unmatched: 3. This CDR3 is 16 amino acids long. The CDR3 nucleotides read TGTGCCACCAGCAGAGGAGTAGCGGGGGGCCAAGAGACCCAGTACTTC. Its protein is CATSRGVAGGQETQYF.

This clonotype was counted only a few times. V is TRBV5-6 and J is TRBJ2-5; 11 bases line up with TRBD2. CDR3 length equals 18 residues. After removal of 1 base from V and 3 bases from J, the junction contained 11 bases not matched to a gene. CDR1 is SGHDT and CDR2 is YYEEEE in the germline V gene. The CDR3 is CASSLYRASGGLKETQYF. DNA of the CDR3: TGTGCCAGCAGCTTGTATCGGGCTAGCGGGGGGCTTAAAGAGACCCAGTACTTC. Supplemented by reference TRBV5-6 and TRBJ2-5, the full variable domain reads DAGVTQSPTHLIKTRGQQVTLRCSPKSGHDTVSWYQQALGQGPQFIFQYYEEEERQRGNFPDRFSGHQFPNYSSELNVNALLLGDSALYLCASSLYRASGGLKETQYFGPGTRLLVL.

This clonotype was observed a few times. V usage is TRBV15 and J usage is TRBJ1-1; TRBD1 aligns across 8 bases. From germline, CDR1 is LNHNV and CDR2 YYDKDF (reference sequence). The V gene end was trimmed by 5 bases and the J gene end by 6 bases; junction bases not matched to a gene: 5. This CDR3 is 13 amino acids long. CDR3 sequence (DNA): TGTGCCACCAGCCCCCGGACAGGGTCTGAAGCTTTCTTT. As protein: CATSPRTGSEAFF.

This chain uses TRBV10-3 with TRBJ2-1; TRBD2 might be the D (7 bases). This CDR3 has 16 residues. CDR1 ENHRY and CDR2 SYGVKD come from the germline V gene. Trimming left V 5 bases short and J 7 bases short, with 21 bases between. The CDR3 region is CAISPSGAGDGNEQFF. CDR3 in DNA: TGTGCCATCAGTCCCTCGGGGGCGGGAGACGGTAATGAGCAGTTCTTC.

The chain is built from TRBV6-2 or TRBV6-3 and TRBJ2-3; D call uncertain. CDR1 and CDR2 from the germline V gene are MNHEY and SVGEGT. This CDR3 spans 15 amino acids. The V end lost 6 bases, the J end lost 9 bases, and 22 bases lay between the germline ends. The CDR3 spells CASSPTSLKPQTQYF. The CDR3, as DNA: TGTGCCAGCAGCCCTACGAGCCTCAAACCTCAGACGCAGTATTTT.

This clonotype was seen a handful of times. CDR3 bases: TGTGCCAGCAGCGCGGGGGTAGCCGCGGAGACCCAGTACTTC. Translated: CASSAGVAAETQYF. The genes are TRBV7-2 and TRBJ2-5, with TRBD2 matching 7 bases. CDR1 and CDR2 (germline): SGHTA, FQGNSA. This CDR3 contains 14 residues. Trimming cost V 5 bases and J 5 bases; bases outside gene matches: 8. Full variable domain (remainder filled in from reference TRBV7-2 and TRBJ2-5): GAGVSQSPSNKVTEKGKDVELRCDPISGHTALYWYRQSLGQGLEFLIYFQGNSAPDKSGLPSDRFSAERTGGSVSTLTIQRTQQEDSAVYLCASSAGVAAETQYFGPGTRLLVL.

This clonotype showed up just a few times. The chain has TRBV11-1 and TRBJ2-1; D not certain. Trimming shortened V by 7 bases and J by 0 bases, and 13 bases separated the two germline ends. Germline loops: CDR1 SGHAT, CDR2 FQDESV (reference sequence). The CDR3 length is 15 residues. In nucleotides, the CDR3 is TGTGCCAGCACCCTCCGGTGGAGCTCCTACAATGAGCAGTTCTTC. Amino acids: CASTLRWSSYNEQFF.